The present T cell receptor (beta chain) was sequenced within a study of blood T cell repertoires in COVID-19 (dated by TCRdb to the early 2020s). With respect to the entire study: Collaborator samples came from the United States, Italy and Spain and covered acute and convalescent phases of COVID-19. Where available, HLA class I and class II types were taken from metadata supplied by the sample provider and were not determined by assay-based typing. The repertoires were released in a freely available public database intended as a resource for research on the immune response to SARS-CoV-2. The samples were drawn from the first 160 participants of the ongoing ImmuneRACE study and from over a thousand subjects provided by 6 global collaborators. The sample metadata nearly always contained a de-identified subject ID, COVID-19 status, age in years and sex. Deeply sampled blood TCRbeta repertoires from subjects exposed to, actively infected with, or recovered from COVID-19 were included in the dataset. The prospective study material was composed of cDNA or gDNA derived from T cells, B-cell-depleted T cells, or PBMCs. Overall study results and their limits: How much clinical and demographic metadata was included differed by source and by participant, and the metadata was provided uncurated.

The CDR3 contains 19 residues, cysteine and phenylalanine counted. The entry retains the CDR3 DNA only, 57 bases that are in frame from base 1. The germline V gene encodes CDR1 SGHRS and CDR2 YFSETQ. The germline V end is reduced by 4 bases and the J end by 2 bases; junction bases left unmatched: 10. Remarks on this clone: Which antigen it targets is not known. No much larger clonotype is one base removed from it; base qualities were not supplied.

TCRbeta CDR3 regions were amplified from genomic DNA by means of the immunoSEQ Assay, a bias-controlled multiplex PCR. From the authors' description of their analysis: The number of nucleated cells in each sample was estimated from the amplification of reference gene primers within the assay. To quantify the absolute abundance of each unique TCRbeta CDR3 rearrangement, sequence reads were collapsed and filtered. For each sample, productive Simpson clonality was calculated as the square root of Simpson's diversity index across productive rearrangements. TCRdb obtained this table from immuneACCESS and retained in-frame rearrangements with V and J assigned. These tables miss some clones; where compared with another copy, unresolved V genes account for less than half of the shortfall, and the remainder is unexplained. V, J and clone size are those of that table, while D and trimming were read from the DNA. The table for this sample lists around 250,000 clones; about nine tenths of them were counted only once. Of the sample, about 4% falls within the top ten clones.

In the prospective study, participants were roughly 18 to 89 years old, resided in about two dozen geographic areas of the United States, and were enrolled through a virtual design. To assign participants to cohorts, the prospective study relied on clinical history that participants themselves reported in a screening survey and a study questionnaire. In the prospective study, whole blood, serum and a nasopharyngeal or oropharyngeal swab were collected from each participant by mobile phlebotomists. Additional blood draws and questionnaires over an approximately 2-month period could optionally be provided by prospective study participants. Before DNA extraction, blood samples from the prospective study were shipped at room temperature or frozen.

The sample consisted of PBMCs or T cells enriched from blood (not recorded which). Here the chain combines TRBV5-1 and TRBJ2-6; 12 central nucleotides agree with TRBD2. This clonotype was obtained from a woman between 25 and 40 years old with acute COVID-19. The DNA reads TGCGCCAGCAGCGGCCTTACTAGCGGGAGGATTACTGGGGCCAACGTCCTGACTTTC. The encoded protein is CASSGLTSGRITGANVLTF.